This TCR beta chain was obtained from a study of cytomegalovirus exposure and HLA in healthy donors. The assay was immunoSEQ multiplex PCR, and TCRdb's table has in-frame clones only and misses some. The sample shows roughly 45,000 clones, approximately 95% of them seen only once. The trim removed 1 base at V and 1 base at J, leaving 13 bases unmatched. The CDR3 is made up of 20 amino acids. The germline V gene encodes CDR1 SGHTA and CDR2 FQGTGA. Sequenced: PBMCs. This sequence was found in a woman aged 18-30 years in good health and CMV-seropositive. V usage is TRBV7-3 and J usage is TRBJ2-3; 11 positions agree with TRBD2. In DNA form, the CDR3 reads TGTGCCAGCAGCTTAATGGGTAGCGGGAGGGCGCCTCCGGGCACAGATACGCAGTATTTT. The encoded protein is CASSLMGSGRAPPGTDTQYF.